This T cell receptor (beta chain) was sequenced in a study of T cell responses to AZD1222 COVID-19 vaccine (dated by TCRdb to about 2021). General notes on the study: AZD1222 recipients given second doses at about 4 weeks or at about 12 weeks were pooled, since spike-specific TCR depth and breadth were not found to differ between the two schedules. A total of just over 230 trial participants underwent TCR sequencing, of whom about 200 received two doses of AZD1222 and some 25 received two doses of the MenACWY control vaccine. Trial participants were enrolled by age into 18-55, 56-69 and 70-plus year subgroups, with roughly 160, 29 and 62 TCR-sequenced participants respectively. The paper's findings and limits, for the study overall: Participants were mostly white British, with more females than males. The authors suggested clonal diversity may have been underestimated. Reportedly, almost half of the unique spike-specific TCRs recognized epitopes lying outside the regions that are mutated in the B.1.351 and B.1.1.7 variants. In the small 56-69-year group, the increase in depth fell short of significance, most likely because of low power. Conclusions about previously exposed vaccinees are limited because only five to seven AZD1222 recipients were SARS-CoV-2 seropositive at baseline. A significant rise in spike-specific TCR breadth and depth was observed after two AZD1222 doses relative to day 0 and relative to MenACWY recipients. Because no day 14 peak-response samples were available, repertoires were characterized only after the peak T cell response. The vaccine-associated CD4 TCRs covered the entire spike protein, and the dominant responses fell in regions 160-218 and 743-854.

Read against the paper, the sample's time point label means: baseline before first vaccination. The vaccinee samples were drawn from two UK trials, COV001 and COV002, one of which was a single-blind randomized controlled phase 2/3 trial testing AZD1222 (ChAdOx1 nCoV-19) in healthy adults. For TCRbeta chain sequencing, PBMC samples were collected from trial participants at day 0 and at day 28 after the second dose. The CDR3 regions of human TCRbeta chains were analyzed by immunosequencing. The paper's data handling went like this. TCRs in the repertoires were matched against a reference library of SARS-CoV-2-specific TCRs that had been generated with the MIRA antigen-specificity platform. Breadth meant the fraction of unique TCRs that were SARS-CoV-2-associated, whereas depth meant the fraction of total T cells that were SARS-CoV-2-associated. Using the MIRA data, each spike-specific TCR was assigned both to the spike region to which the TCR was reactive and to a CD4 or CD8 class. Log10-transformed breadth and depth values were compared by one-way ANOVA with Sidak's multiple comparisons tests. The table was pulled from immuneACCESS by TCRdb, which kept in-frame rearrangements only. Such tables lose some clones; where checked, under half of the loss comes from unresolved V genes, and the rest has no known cause. The V and J calls and clone size come from that table; D and trimming were worked out from the DNA. This sample gives 70,000 to 90,000 clones in total; around nine tenths of them show up just once. The ten largest clones add up to around 3% of the sample.

Points on this clone: Its antigen is still unknown. Within one base of it there is no much larger clone, and no base qualities were kept.

V lost 7 bases and J lost 2 bases, and the count of bases not matched to a germline gene is 7. Inclusive of the bounding cysteine and phenylalanine, the CDR3 is 15 residues long. This entry keeps only the CDR3 DNA: 45 bases, framed from base 1. Sequences MDHEN (CDR1) and SYDVKM (CDR2) are obtained from the germline V gene. The V and J genes are TRBV28 and TRBJ2-1; TRBD2 aligns with 8 central bases. The TCR was taken from an adult in good health. Sequencing was performed on peripheral blood, taken on day 0 of AZD1222 vaccination. CDR3 reads: CASNQAGEAYNEQFF. The nucleotide sequence reads as follows: TGTGCCAGCAACCAAGCGGGAGAGGCCTACAATGAGCAGTTCTTC.